The clone carrying this T cell receptor (beta chain) was seen many times. Its antigen is unidentified. The sample belongs to a study of regulatory T cells in long-lasting Graves disease. Documented time point: persistent/refractory GD, antithyroid drugs over 5 years with positive TRAb. PBMCs were the source of the RNA used for TCR sequencing. CDR3-region Arm-PCR and iRepertoire HTBI primers produced the TCR beta libraries. Each CDR3 protein gets one entry after TCRdb re-called the multiplex PCR reads with MiXCR. Of roughly 360,000 distinct CDR3 sequences detected, less than 30% appear once; the ten largest clones hold around 30%. Overall study findings and caveats: Those with persistent Graves' had less TCR diversity than newly diagnosed patients.

The clonotype originates from a woman aged 40 to 50 with Graves disease. Source: peripheral blood mononuclear cells (PBMCs), taken when the disease was refractory, from a patient treated with antithyroid drugs.

CDR3 DNA sequence: TGTGCCAGCAGGGAGAGGGAGACCCAGTACTTC. This codes for CASRERETQYF. The rearrangement uses TRBV28 and TRBJ2-5; D is unclear. CDR1 is MDHEN and CDR2 is SYDVKM in the germline V gene. V was pared by 6 bases and J by 5 bases, with 7 bases between. This CDR3 has 11 amino acids.